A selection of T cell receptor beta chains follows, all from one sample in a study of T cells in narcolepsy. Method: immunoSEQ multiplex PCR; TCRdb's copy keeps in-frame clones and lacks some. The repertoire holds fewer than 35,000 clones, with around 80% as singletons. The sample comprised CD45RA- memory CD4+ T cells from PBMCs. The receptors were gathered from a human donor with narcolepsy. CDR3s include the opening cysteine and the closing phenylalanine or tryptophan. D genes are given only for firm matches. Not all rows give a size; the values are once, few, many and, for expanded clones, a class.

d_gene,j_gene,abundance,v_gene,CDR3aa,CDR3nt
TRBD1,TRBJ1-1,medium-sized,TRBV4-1,CASTPRDRTNTEAFF,TGCGCCAGCACCCCTCGGGACAGAACGAACACTGAAGCTTTCTTT
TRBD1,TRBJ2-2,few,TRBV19,CASSIPTGQGGTGELFF,TGTGCCAGTAGTATTCCCACGGGACAGGGAGGCACCGGGGAGCTGTTTTTT
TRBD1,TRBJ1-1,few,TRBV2,CASSRDRGPDEAFF,TGTGCCAGCAGCAGGGACAGGGGGCCGGATGAAGCTTTCTTT
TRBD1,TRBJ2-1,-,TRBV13,CASSRGQGNEQFF,TGTGCCAGCAGCCGAGGACAGGGCAATGAGCAGTTCTTC
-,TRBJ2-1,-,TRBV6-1,CASSGGSYNEQFF,TGTGCCAGCAGTGGCGGTAGCTACAATGAGCAGTTCTTC
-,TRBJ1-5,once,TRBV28,CASSFPLVNQPQHF,TGTGCCAGCAGTTTCCCCCTCGTTAATCAGCCCCAGCATTTT
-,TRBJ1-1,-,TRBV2,CASSGQLNTEAFF,TGTGCCAGCAGTGGGCAGCTGAACACTGAAGCTTTCTTT
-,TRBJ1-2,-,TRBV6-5,CASSLGASNYGYTF,TGTGCCAGCAGCCTGGGGGCGAGTAACTATGGCTACACCTTC
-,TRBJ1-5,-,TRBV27,CASMKGYSNQPQHF,TGTGCCAGCATGAAAGGGTATAGCAATCAGCCCCAGCATTTT
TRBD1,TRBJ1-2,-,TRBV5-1,CASSPLLRDRSGYTF,TGCGCCAGCAGCCCACTTTTACGGGACAGGTCGGGCTACACCTTC
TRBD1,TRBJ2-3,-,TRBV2,CASSRRQGSTDTQYF,TGTGCCAGCAGCCGTCGACAGGGTAGCACAGATACGCAGTATTTT
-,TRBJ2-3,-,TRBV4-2,CASSQTLASTDTQYF,TGTGCCAGCAGCCAAACTTTAGCATCCACAGATACGCAGTATTTT
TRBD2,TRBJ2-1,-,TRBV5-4,CASSPAGLAAANYNEQFF,TGTGCCAGCAGTCCCGCAGGACTAGCGGCCGCTAATTACAATGAGCAGTTCTTC
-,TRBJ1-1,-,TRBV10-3,CAISDLAGNTEAFF,TGTGCCATCAGTGACCTGGCGGGAAACACTGAAGCTTTCTTT